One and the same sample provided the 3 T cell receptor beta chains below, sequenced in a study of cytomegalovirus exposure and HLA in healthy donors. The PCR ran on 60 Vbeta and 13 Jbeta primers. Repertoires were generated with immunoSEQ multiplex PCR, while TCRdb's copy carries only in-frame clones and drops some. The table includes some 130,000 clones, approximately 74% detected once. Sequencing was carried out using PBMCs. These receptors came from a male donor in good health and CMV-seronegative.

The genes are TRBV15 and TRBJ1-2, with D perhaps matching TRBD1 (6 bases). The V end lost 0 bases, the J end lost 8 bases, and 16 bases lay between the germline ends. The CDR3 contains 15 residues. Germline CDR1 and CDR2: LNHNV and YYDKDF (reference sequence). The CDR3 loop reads CATSRDVQGTKGYTF. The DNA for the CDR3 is TGTGCCACCAGCAGAGATGTCCAGGGGACGAAGGGCTACACCTTC.

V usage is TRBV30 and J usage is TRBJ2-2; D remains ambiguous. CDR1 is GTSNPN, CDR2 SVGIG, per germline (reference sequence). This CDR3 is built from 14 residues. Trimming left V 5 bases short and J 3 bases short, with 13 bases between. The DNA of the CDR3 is TGTGCCTGGTCATTTCGGGTGGACACCGGGGAGCTGTTTTTT. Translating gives CAWSFRVDTGELFF.

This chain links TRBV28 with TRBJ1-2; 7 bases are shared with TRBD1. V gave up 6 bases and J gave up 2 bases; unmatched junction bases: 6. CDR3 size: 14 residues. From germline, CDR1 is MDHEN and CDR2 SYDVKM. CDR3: CASSPKTGNYGYTF. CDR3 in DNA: TGTGCCAGCAGCCCTAAGACAGGGAACTATGGCTACACCTTC.